The rows below give T cell receptor beta chains drawn from one sample of a study of OX40 agonist ivuxolimab in advanced cancers. Libraries were prepared by immunoSEQ multiplex PCR; TCRdb keeps only in-frame clonotypes and omits some of them. The sample holds about 35,000 clones, less than 85% seen once. This specimen consisted of CD4+ or CD8+ T cells sorted from blood, obtained in a trial of the OX40 agonist ivuxolimab. The receptor set was obtained from an adult with an advanced solid tumor such as melanoma, head and neck, liver or kidney cancer. Both conserved end residues are part of each CDR3. The order of the fields is D gene, clone size, V gene, J gene, CDR3 DNA, CDR3 protein. A D gene is named only where the DNA matches it firmly. Part of the rows lack a size; the others show once, few, many or a class for expanded clones.

>.|.|TRBV7-6|TRBJ2-3
TGTGCCAGCAGCACGAGGGACACGCAGTATTTT
CASSTRDTQYF
>.|once|TRBV30|TRBJ2-3
TGTGCCTGGAGTTCTTACGGCAGCCCAACAGATACGCAGTATTTT
CAWSSYGSPTDTQYF
>.|.|TRBV19|TRBJ2-1
TGTGCCAGTAGTATACGCGGGTCGAGCTCCTACAATGAGCAGTTCTTC
CASSIRGSSSYNEQFF
>TRBD2|.|TRBV11-3|TRBJ2-1
TGTGCCAGCAGCGCTAGCGGGGGGTACAATGAGCAGTTCTTC
CASSASGGYNEQFF
>TRBD1|.|TRBV7-9|TRBJ2-7
TGTGCCAGCAGCTTAAAGGCTTCGTGGGGACAGGGACCCTACGAGCAGTACTTC
CASSLKASWGQGPYEQYF
>.|.|TRBV7-9|TRBJ2-1
TGTGCCAGCAGCTTCGCAGGGGATGAGCAGTTCTTC
CASSFAGDEQFF
>.|.|TRBV7-9|TRBJ2-7
TGTGCCAGCAGCTTAGCCGGAGGTACAGAGTCCTACGAGCAGTACTTC
CASSLAGGTESYEQYF
>.|.|TRBV5-8|TRBJ2-1
TGTGCCAGCAGCTTACCAAGCGAGAGTGGTGAGCAGTTCTTC
CASSLPSESGEQFF
>.|.|TRBV7-9|TRBJ2-7
TGTGCCAGCAGCTTAGTGGACGGAACCTACGAGCAGTACTTC
CASSLVDGTYEQYF
>.|.|TRBV12-5|TRBJ2-5
TGTGCTAGTGGTTTAGGTGGGGGAGAGACCCAGTACTTC
CASGLGGGETQYF
>.|.|TRBV6-5|TRBJ1-1
TGTGCCAGCATTTTACGGGAGGGGAGCGCTGAAGCTTTCTTT
CASILREGSAEAFF
>.|once|TRBV21-1|TRBJ2-6
TGTGCCAGCAGCAAACGTCAGGGACTGAGGACTGGGGCCAACGTCCTGACTTTC
CASSKRQGLRTGANVLTF
>.|.|TRBV20-1|TRBJ2-7
TGCAGTGCTAGAGGGGGGCAGGAGCAGTACTTC
CSARGGQEQYF
>.|once|TRBV21-1|TRBJ2-2
TGTGCCAGCAGCAAGGTAAACCCCTCTAACACCGGGGAGCTGTTTTTT
CASSKVNPSNTGELFF
>TRBD2|.|TRBV5-1|TRBJ2-3
TGCGCCAGCACAAAGTCTAGCGGGATACGATCAGATACGCAGTATTTT
CASTKSSGIRSDTQYF
>TRBD2|.|TRBV9|TRBJ2-3
TGTGCCAGCAGCTTGCTAGCGGGGGGGAGTGATACGCAGTATTTT
CASSLLAGGSDTQYF
>.|.|TRBV11-2|TRBJ1-3
TGTGCCAGCAGCTTAGGACGGAACTCTGGAAACACCATATATTTT
CASSLGRNSGNTIYF
>TRBD1|few|TRBV10-3|TRBJ1-5
TGTGCCATCAGTGGGACAGGGGCGTTCAATCAGCCCCAGCATTTT
CAISGTGAFNQPQHF
>.|.|TRBV9|TRBJ2-1
TGTGCCAGCAGCGCTTGGGCGGGCCGGGGGCAGTTCTTC
CASSAWAGRGQFF
>TRBD1|.|TRBV9|TRBJ1-2
TGTGCCAGCAGCACCCGACAGGGAGTGGACTATGGCTACACCTTC
CASSTRQGVDYGYTF
>TRBD1|.|TRBV15|TRBJ1-6
TGTGCCACCAGGAGTCGGACAGGGAGATCACCCCTCCACTTT
CATRSRTGRSPLHF
>.|.|TRBV4-1|TRBJ1-6
TGCGCCAGCAGCTCAAAGAGGGAGTTATCGGAACATTCACCCCTCCACTTT
CASSSKRELSEHSPLHF
>.|.|TRBV5-8|TRBJ2-7
TGTGCCAGCAGCATCATAGTATACGAGCAGTACTTC
CASSIIVYEQYF
>.|.|TRBV7-9|TRBJ1-1
TGTGCCAGCAGCTTCGACAGGCCGAACACTGAAGCTTTCTTT
CASSFDRPNTEAFF
>TRBD1|once|TRBV5-6|TRBJ1-1
TGTGCCAGCAGCCTAGGACAGGGGGGTGTGAACACTGAAGCTTTCTTT
CASSLGQGGVNTEAFF
>.|.|TRBV10-3|TRBJ1-5
TGTGCCAGCAGGGCAAGGCCCGATCAGCCCCAGCATTTT
CASRARPDQPQHF
>.|.|TRBV25-1|TRBJ1-3
TGTGCCAGCAGTGAAACGAGCTCTGGAAACACCATATATTTT
CASSETSSGNTIYF
>.|once|TRBV6-5|TRBJ1-1
TGTGCCAGCACCCTCCAGGGTTCCACTGAAGCTTTCTTT
CASTLQGSTEAFF
>.|.|TRBV27|TRBJ1-1
TGTGCCAGCAGTTTAGGGGGGCTGGATACTGAAGCTTTCTTT
CASSLGGLDTEAFF
>.|.|TRBV4-2|TRBJ1-2
TGTGCCAGCAGCCAAGATCTCGGGGGTTCCGGAAGTAACTATGGCTACACCTTC
CASSQDLGGSGSNYGYTF
>TRBD2|.|TRBV7-6|TRBJ2-7
TGTGCCAGCAGCTTAATAGCGGGGGGTCGAGAGCAGTACTTC
CASSLIAGGREQYF
>.|.|TRBV5-6|TRBJ1-2
TGTGCCAGCAGCCCGGAGGGTCTGGGGGTAATCTTAAGTAACTATGGCTACACCTTC
CASSPEGLGVILSNYGYTF
>TRBD2|once|TRBV5-1|TRBJ2-2
TGCGCCAGCAGATTAGCGGGGGGGAACACCGGGGAGCTGTTTTTT
CASRLAGGNTGELFF
>TRBD1|few|TRBV2|TRBJ2-5
TGTGCCACTCGACCGGGACAGGGGGAGACCCAGTACTTC
CATRPGQGETQYF
>TRBD2|few|TRBV7-9|TRBJ2-2
TGTGCCAGCAGGCTCGGTTGGACTAGCGGGGGAGAGAACACCGGGGAGCTGTTTTTT
CASRLGWTSGGENTGELFF
>.|.|TRBV21-1|TRBJ2-3
TGTGCCAGCAGCAACTCCTATTCTAGCACAGATACGCAGTATTTT
CASSNSYSSTDTQYF
>.|.|TRBV11-2|TRBJ2-1
TGTGCCAGCAGCGAACTAAATGAGCAGTTCTTC
CASSELNEQFF
>.|.|TRBV4-2|TRBJ2-4
TGTGCCAGCAGCCAAGAGAGTTTGCAGATGGTAAAAAACATTCAGTACTTC
CASSQESLQMVKNIQYF
>TRBD2|.|TRBV7-3|TRBJ2-3
TGTGCCAGCAGCTCCGGACTAGCGACAGATACGCAGTATTTT
CASSSGLATDTQYF
>TRBD1|.|TRBV18|TRBJ2-7
TGTGCCAGCTCACCTTTGACAGGGGGGGACGAGCAGTACTTC
CASSPLTGGDEQYF
>.|.|TRBV11-1|TRBJ1-4
TGTGCCAGCAGCTTAGCAGGAGGGGTCCCGGCGGAAAAACTGTTTTTT
CASSLAGGVPAEKLFF
>.|once|TRBV6-5|TRBJ1-1
TGTGCCAGCCGCCCTCGGAGGGAGACTGAAGCTTTCTTT
CASRPRRETEAFF
>.|.|TRBV19|TRBJ2-7
TGTGCCAGTAGTAGGGACGGACTCTACGAGCAGTACTTC
CASSRDGLYEQYF
>.|few|TRBV4-1|TRBJ1-1
TGCGCCAGCAGCCATGGACCCCTGAACACTGAAGCTTTCTTT
CASSHGPLNTEAFF
>.|.|TRBV11-1|TRBJ2-1
TGTGCCAGCAGCTTAGCGGGGGGATCCTACAATGAGCAGTTCTTC
CASSLAGGSYNEQFF
>.|.|TRBV18|TRBJ1-1
TGTGCCAGCTCCGTAGGACGGGACCTAGAAGCTTTCTTT
CASSVGRDLEAFF
>.|once|TRBV7-8|TRBJ1-3
TGTGCCAGCAGCTTAGATGGCACTGGAAACACCATATATTTT
CASSLDGTGNTIYF
>.|.|TRBV29-1|TRBJ1-1
TGCAGCGCCTCTAGGGGGGAGATAAGAGCTTTCTTT
CSASRGEIRAFF
>TRBD1|.|TRBV5-4|TRBJ1-1
TGTGCCAGCAGCCTAGGACAGGGGGCGCGCCCCTCTGAAGCTTTCTTT
CASSLGQGARPSEAFF
>TRBD1|many|TRBV2|TRBJ2-7
TGTGCCAGCCGGCCCCAGGGGGTCCGAGGAGAGCAGTACTTC
CASRPQGVRGEQYF